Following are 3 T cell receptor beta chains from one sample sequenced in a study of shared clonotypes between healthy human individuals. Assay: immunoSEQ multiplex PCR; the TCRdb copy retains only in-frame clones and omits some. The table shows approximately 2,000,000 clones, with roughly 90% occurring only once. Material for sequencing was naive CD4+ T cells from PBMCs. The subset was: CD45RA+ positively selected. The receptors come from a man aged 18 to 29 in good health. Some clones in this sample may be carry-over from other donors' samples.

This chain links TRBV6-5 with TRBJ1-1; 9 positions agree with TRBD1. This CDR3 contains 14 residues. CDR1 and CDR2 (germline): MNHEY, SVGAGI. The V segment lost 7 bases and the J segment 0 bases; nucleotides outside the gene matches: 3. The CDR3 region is CASKRTGVNTEAFF. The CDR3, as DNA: TGTGCCAGCAAGAGGACAGGGGTGAACACTGAAGCTTTCTTT.

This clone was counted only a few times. CDR3 DNA sequence: TGTGCCAGCAGCTTGGCCAGGGGCCTGAACTACGAGCAGTACTTC. This gives the protein CASSLARGLNYEQYF. The V gene is TRBV5-4, the J gene TRBJ2-7, with a tentative D call TRBD1 (6 bases). This CDR3 region has 15 residues. Trimming shortened V by 0 bases and J by 3 bases, and 13 bases separated the two germline ends. Germline V gives CDR1 SGHNT, CDR2 YYREEE (reference sequence).

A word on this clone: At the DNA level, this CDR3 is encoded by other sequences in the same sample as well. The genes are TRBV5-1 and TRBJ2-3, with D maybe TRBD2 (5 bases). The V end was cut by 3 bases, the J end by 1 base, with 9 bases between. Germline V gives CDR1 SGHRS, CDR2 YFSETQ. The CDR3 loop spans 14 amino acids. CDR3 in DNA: TGCGCCAGCAGCTCGGCGGGTGGCACAGATACGCAGTATTTT. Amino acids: CASSSAGGTDTQYF.